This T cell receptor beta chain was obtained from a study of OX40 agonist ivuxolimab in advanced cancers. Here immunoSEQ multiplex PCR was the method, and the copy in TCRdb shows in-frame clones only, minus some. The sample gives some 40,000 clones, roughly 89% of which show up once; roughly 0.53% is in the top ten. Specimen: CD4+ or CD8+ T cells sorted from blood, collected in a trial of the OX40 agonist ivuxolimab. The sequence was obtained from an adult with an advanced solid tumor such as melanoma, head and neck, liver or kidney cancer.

Here the CDR3 reads CASSLVGNTEAFF. The CDR3 DNA reads TGTGCCAGCAGCTTAGTAGGGAACACTGAAGCTTTCTTT. V gene TRBV7-8 combines with J gene TRBJ1-1, with D hard to call. This CDR3 comprises 13 residues. The germline gives CDR1 SGHVS, CDR2 FQNEAQ. Trimming took off 1 base at V and 1 base at J, with 4 bases between the two ends.